The next 8 T cell receptor beta chains were all read from a single sample in a study of metastatic and nonmetastatic thyroid tumors (dated by TCRdb to the early 2020s). No treatment had been received by any patient before thyroid surgery. The library relied on PCR. TCRdb records Illumina HiSeq 4000 as the sequencer. TCRdb trimmed the raw reads at Q25, called clones with MiXCR and kept productive beta chains. Here the sample has about 25,000 clones; approximately 19% occur a single time. Of the sample, about 4.6% falls within the top ten clones. The specimen sequenced was blood. These receptors were collected from a male donor with papillary thyroid cancer or a benign thyroid nodule (not recorded which). Some clones in this sample may be carry-over from other donors' samples.

The gene calls are TRBV19 and TRBJ2-7, with a tentative D call TRBD1 (7 bases). CDR3 length equals 16 residues. Trimming removed 4 bases at V and 2 bases at J, with 18 bases between. The germline CDR1 and CDR2 sequences are LNHDA and SQIVND (reference sequence). The CDR3 sequence is CASSRVSGGGTYEQYF. The CDR3 DNA is TGTGCCAGTAGTAGGGTCTCAGGGGGAGGAACCTACGAGCAGTACTTC.

The table lists this clone with many counts. The chain couples TRBV7-3 to TRBJ2-7; 9 nucleotides agree with TRBD1. The V gene end was trimmed by 3 bases and the J gene end by 3 bases; junction bases not matched to a gene: 3. The CDR3 extends over 14 amino acids. Germline values: CDR1 SGHTA, CDR2 FQGTGA. The CDR3 sequence is CASSLTGGDYEQYF. The CDR3 nucleotides are TGTGCCAGCAGCTTGACAGGGGGGGACTACGAGCAGTACTTC. Supplemented by reference TRBV7-3 and TRBJ2-7, the full variable domain reads GAGVSQTPSNKVTEKGKYVELRCDPISGHTALYWYRQSLGQGPEFLIYFQGTGAADDSGLPNDRFFAVRPEGSVSTLKIQRTERGDSAVYLCASSLTGGDYEQYFGPGTRLTVT.

In this sample, this clone turned up a few times. V is TRBV6-1 and J is TRBJ2-1, with a tentative D call TRBD1 (7 bases). V was cut by 6 bases and J by 12 bases, with 27 bases left in between. There are 16 residues in the CDR3. Germline V lookup: CDR1 MNHNS, CDR2 SASEGT. For the CDR3, the DNA is TGTGCCAGCAGCCGTGCGGCGGGACAGCTTCCACCCGCGCAGTTCTTC. Its translation: CASSRAAGQLPPAQFF.

This clone occurred many times. This chain joins TRBV2 and TRBJ2-5; TRBD2 agrees at 9 bases. This CDR3 contains 17 residues. V was clipped by 3 bases and J by 5 bases; unmatched bases: 13. Looked up from germline, CDR1 is SNHLY and CDR2 is FYNNEI. The CDR3 nucleotides are TGTGCCAGCAGTGATCCTAGCGGGAAACGGGGTCGCGAGACCCAGTACTTC. It specifies CASSDPSGKRGRETQYF.

This clone was observed at least ten times. The chain combines TRBV14 with TRBJ2-5; D is possibly TRBD1 (7 bases). There are 12 residues in the CDR3. V lost 4 bases to trimming and J lost 5 bases, with 8 bases between them. Germline values: CDR1 SGHDN, CDR2 FVKESK. The chain's CDR3 is CASSPGGETQYF. The CDR3 coding sequence is TGTGCCAGCAGCCCAGGGGGGGAGACCCAGTACTTC.

Regarding this clone: Other nucleotide sequences from this sample produce the same CDR3. V and J are TRBV27 and TRBJ1-1; D remains unclear. This CDR3 is built from 13 residues. CDR1 is MNHEY and CDR2 is SMNVEV in the germline V gene (reference sequence). Trimming removed 5 bases from V and 5 bases from J, with 12 bases in between. The CDR3 here is CASSPGGGTEAFF. CDR3 coding DNA: TGTGCCAGCAGTCCTGGTGGAGGGACTGAAGCTTTCTTT.

This clone was observed at least ten times. The J gene is TRBJ2-3, the V gene TRBV11-2; perhaps TRBD2 as D (6 bases). Trimming pared 6 bases from V and 8 bases from J, leaving 24 bases between. The germline V gene has CDR1 SGHAT and CDR2 FQNNGV. CDR3 size: 16 residues. The CDR3 nucleotides are TGTGCCAGCAGTTCCATAGCGGCCCGAAGTGATGGTACGCAGTATTTT. This translates into CASSSIAARSDGTQYF. The whole variable domain, filled in from reference TRBV11-2 and TRBJ2-3, reads EAGVAQSPRYKIIEKRQSVAFWCNPISGHATLYWYQQILGQGPKLLIQFQNNGVVDDSQLPKDRFSAERLKGVDSTLKIQPAKLEDSAVYLCASSSIAARSDGTQYFGPGTRLTVL.

The chain links TRBV19 to TRBJ2-1; TRBD2 aligns across 9 bases. The CDR3 contains 17 residues. Germline V gene lookup returns CDR1 LNHDA and CDR2 SQIVND (reference sequence). V gave up 6 bases and J gave up 4 bases; unmatched junction bases: 13. CDR3 bases: TGTGCCAGTAGCAAACGCGGGGGGGTGGTGGAGTACAATGAGCAGTTCTTC. Translation: CASSKRGGVVEYNEQFF.